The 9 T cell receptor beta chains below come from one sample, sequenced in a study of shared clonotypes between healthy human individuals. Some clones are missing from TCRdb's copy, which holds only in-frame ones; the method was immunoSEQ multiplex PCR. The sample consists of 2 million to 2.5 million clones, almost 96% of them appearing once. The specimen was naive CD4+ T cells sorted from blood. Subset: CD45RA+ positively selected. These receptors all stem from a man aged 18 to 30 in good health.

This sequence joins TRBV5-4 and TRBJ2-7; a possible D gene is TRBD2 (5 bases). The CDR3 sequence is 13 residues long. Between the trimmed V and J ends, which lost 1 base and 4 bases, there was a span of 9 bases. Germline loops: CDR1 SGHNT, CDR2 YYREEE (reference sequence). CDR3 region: CASSLPGDYEQYF. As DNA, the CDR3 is TGTGCCAGCAGCTTGCCCGGGGATTACGAGCAGTACTTC.

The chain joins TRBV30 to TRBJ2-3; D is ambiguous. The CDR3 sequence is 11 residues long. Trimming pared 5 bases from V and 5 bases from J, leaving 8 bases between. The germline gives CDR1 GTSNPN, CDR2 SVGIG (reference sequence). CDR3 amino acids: CAWQSGDTQYF. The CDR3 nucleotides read TGTGCCTGGCAGTCTGGAGATACGCAGTATTTT.

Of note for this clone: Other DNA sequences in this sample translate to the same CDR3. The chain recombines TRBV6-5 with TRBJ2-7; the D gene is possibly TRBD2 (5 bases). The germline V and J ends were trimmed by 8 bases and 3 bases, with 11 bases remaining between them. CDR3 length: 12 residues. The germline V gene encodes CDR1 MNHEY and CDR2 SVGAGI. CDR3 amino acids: CASRSRGYEQYF. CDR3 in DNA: TGTGCCAGCCGCTCTCGGGGCTACGAGCAGTACTTC.

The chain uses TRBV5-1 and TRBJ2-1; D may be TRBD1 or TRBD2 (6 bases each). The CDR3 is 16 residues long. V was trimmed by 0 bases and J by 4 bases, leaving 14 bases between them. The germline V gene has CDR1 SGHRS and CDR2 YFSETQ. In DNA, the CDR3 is TGCGCCAGCAGCTTGGAGTCGGGGGCGCGGTACAATGAGCAGTTCTTC. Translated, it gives CASSLESGARYNEQFF.

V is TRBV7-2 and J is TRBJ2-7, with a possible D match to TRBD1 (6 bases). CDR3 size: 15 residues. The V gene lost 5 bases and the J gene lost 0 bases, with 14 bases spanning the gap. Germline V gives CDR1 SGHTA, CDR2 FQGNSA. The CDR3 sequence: CASSPTGYLSYEQYF. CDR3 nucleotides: TGTGCCAGCAGCCCGACAGGTTATCTCTCCTACGAGCAGTACTTC. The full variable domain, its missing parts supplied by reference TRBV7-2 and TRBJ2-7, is GAGVSQSPSNKVTEKGKDVELRCDPISGHTALYWYRQSLGQGLEFLIYFQGNSAPDKSGLPSDRFSAERTGGSVSTLTIQRTQQEDSAVYLCASSPTGYLSYEQYFGPGTRLTVT.

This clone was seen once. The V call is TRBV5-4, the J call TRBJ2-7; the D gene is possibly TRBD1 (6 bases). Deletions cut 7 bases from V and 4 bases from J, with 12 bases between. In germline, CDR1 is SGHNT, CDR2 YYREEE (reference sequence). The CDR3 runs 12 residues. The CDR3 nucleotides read TGTGCCAGCGGGTTACAGGGATACGAGCAGTACTTC. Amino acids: CASGLQGYEQYF.

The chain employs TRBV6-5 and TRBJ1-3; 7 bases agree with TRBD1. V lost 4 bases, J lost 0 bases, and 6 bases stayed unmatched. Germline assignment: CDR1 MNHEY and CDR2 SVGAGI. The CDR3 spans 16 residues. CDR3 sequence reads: CASSFGTGDSGNTIYF. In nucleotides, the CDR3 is TGTGCCAGCAGTTTCGGAACAGGGGACTCTGGAAACACCATATATTTT.

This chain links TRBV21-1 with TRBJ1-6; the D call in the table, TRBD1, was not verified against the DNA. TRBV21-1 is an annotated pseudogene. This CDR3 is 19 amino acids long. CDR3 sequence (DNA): TGTGCCAGCAGCATACTCCCCAGCGGTCCAGGGGCGTTGAGGTCACCCCTCCACTTT. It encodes CASSILPSGPGALRSPLHF.

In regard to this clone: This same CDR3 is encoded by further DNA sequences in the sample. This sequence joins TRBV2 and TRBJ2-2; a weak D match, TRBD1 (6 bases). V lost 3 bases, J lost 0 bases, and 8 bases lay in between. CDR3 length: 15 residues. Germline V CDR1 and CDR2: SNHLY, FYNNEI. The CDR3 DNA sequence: TGTGCCAGCAGTGAGGCAGGGGCGAACACCGGGGAGCTGTTTTTT. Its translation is CASSEAGANTGELFF.